The following is a T cell receptor beta chain sequence with its context. Original processing methods: Researchers report that nucleated cell counts were estimated from reference gene primer amplification. The method was immunoSEQ multiplex PCR; TCRdb's version includes in-frame clones alone and lacks a portion of them. The DNA was the basis for D and trimming; V, J and clone size are from that table. The sample consists of 35,000 to 40,000 clones, about 80% of them appearing once. V lost 3 bases and J 0 bases, leaving 15 bases between the germline ends. The germline CDR1 and CDR2 sequences are MNHNS and SASEGT. The CDR3 totals 17 residues. These data originate in a study of blood T cell repertoires in COVID-19. Study-wide background: Italy, Spain and the United States were the sources of the convalescent and acute COVID-19 samples. Nucleic acid was either cDNA or gDNA, and it came from T cells, B-cell-depleted T cells, or PBMCs.

J is TRBJ1-5 and V is TRBV6-1; TRBD1 is a possible D gene (6 bases). Sequencing was done on a sample of peripheral blood. This receptor was obtained from a man aged 45-60 years with active or convalescent COVID-19. CDR3 nucleotides: TGTGCCAGCAGTGATTTAATACAGGGTTATAGCAATCAGCCCCAGCATTTT. This codes for CASSDLIQGYSNQPQHF.